This T cell receptor beta chain was recovered during a study of T cells in Graves' hyperthyroidism and ophthalmopathy. The investigators amplified TCR beta CDR3 regions from RNA transcripts. RT-PCR in the first round (using the HTBI primer set) targeted the TCR CDR3. TCRdb independently ran MiXCR on the multiplex PCR reads; one entry per CDR3 protein. The table shows hundreds of thousands of distinct CDR3 sequences, with approximately 14% occurring only once. This clonotype originated in a woman aged 18 to 35 with Graves' hyperthyroidism. The sequencing sample was made of blood.

The CDR3 DNA reads as TGTGCCAGCAGTCCTTCCCCAGATACGCAGTATTTT. This gives the protein CASSPSPDTQYF. The chain combines TRBV6-1 with TRBJ2-3; no firm D call. The germline V gene encodes CDR1 MNHNS and CDR2 SASEGT. The CDR3 spans 12 residues. The V end was cut by 5 bases, the J end by 4 bases, with 7 bases between.